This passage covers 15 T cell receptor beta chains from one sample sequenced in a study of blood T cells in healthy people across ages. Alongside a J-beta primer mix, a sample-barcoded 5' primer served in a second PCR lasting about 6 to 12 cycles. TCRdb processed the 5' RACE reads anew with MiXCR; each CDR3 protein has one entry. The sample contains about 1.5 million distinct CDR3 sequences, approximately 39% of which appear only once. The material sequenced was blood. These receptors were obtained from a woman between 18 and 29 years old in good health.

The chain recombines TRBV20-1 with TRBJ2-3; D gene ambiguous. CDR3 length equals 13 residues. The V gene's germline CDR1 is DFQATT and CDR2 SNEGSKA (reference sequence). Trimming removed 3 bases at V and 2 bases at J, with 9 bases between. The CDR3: CSASERPTDTQYF. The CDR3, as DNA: TGCAGTGCTAGTGAGAGGCCCACAGATACGCAGTATTTT.

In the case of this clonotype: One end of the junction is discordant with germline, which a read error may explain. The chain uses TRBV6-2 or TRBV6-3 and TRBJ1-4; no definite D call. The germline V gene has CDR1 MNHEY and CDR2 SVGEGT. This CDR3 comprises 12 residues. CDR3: CASSYSREKPFF. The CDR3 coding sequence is TGTGCCAGCAGTTACTCACGGGAAAAACCGTTTTTT.

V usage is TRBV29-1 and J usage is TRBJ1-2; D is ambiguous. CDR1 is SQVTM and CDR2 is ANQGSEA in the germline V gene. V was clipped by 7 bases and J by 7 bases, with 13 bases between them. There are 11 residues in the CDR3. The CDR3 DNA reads TGCAGCGCCTTTACATCGGTTGGCTACACCTTC. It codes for CSAFTSVGYTF.

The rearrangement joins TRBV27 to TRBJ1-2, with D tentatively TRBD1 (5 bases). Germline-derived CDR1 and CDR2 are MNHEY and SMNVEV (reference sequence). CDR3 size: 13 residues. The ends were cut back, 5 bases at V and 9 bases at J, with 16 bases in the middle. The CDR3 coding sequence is TGTGCCAGCAGTCATGGGACCTTCAGGAGCTACACCTTC. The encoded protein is CASSHGTFRSYTF.

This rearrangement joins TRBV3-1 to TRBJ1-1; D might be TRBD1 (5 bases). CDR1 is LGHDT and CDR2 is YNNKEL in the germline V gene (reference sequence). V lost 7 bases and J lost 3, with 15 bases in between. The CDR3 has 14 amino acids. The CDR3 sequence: CASTLTATDTEAFF. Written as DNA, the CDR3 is TGTGCCAGCACCTTGACAGCGACAGACACTGAAGCTTTCTTT.

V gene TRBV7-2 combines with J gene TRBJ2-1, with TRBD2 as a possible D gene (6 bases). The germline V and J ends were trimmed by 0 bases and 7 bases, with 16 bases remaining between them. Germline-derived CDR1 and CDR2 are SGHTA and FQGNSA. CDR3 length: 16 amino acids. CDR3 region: CASSLAVGRAGNEQFF. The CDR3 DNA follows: TGTGCCAGCAGCTTAGCTGTCGGGCGGGCGGGAAATGAGCAGTTCTTC.

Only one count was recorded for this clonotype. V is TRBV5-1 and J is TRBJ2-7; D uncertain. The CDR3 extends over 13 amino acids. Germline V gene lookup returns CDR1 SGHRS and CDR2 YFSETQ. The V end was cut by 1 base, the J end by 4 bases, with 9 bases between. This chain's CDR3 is CASSLPSLYEQYF. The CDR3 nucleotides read TGCGCCAGCAGCTTGCCAAGCTTGTACGAGCAGTACTTC.

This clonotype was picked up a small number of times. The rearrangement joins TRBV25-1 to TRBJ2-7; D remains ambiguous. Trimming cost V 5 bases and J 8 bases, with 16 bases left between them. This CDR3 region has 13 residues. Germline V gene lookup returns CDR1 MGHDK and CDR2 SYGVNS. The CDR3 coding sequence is TGTGCCAGCAGTACTAACGTAGGATACAAGCAGTACTTC. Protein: CASSTNVGYKQYF.

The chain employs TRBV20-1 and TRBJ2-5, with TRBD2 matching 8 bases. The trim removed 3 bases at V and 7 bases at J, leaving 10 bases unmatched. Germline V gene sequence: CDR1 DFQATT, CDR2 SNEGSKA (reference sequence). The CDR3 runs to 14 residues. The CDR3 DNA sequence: TGCAGTGCTAGCGGGGGGGTCTACTTAGGGACCCAGTACTTC. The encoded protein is CSASGGVYLGTQYF.

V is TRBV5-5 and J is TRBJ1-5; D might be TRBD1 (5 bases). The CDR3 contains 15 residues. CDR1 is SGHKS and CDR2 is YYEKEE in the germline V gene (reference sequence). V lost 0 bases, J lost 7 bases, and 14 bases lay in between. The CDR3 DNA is TGTGCCAGCAGCTTGGTGTTAGGGGTAGGGCAGCCCCAGCATTTT. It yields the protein CASSLVLGVGQPQHF.

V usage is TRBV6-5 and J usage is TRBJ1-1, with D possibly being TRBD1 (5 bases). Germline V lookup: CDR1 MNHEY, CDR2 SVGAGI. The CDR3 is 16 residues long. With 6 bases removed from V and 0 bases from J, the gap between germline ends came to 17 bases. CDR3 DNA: TGTGCCAGCAGCTTACCCGGGACGGGAATGAACACTGAAGCTTTCTTT. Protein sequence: CASSLPGTGMNTEAFF.

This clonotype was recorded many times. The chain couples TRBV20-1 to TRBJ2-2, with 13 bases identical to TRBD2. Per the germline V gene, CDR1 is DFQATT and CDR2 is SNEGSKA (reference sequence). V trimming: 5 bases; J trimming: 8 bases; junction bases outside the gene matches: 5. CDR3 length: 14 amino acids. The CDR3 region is CSARTSGGLGELFF. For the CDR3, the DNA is TGCAGTGCTCGGACTAGCGGGGGATTGGGGGAGCTGTTTTTT.

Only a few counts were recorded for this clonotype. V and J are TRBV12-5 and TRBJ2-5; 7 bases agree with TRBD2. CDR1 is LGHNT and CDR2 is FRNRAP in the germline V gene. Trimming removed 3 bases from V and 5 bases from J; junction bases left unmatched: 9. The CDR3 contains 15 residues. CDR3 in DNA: TGTGCTAGTGGTTTCATCCCGGGGGGAACGGAGACCCAGTACTTC. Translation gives CASGFIPGGTETQYF.

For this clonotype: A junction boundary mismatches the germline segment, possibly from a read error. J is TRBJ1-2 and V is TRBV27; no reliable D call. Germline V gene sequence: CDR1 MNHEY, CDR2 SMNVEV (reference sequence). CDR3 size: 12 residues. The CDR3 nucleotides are TGTGCCAGGAGTTCCGGGATTAATGGCTACACCTTC. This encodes CARSSGINGYTF.

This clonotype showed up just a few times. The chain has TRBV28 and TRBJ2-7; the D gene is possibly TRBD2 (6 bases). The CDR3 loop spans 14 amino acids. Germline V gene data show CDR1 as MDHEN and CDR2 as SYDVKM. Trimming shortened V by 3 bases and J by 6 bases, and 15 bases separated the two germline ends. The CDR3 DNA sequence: TGTGCCAGCAGTTTGATTGCGGGATCGCTCGAGCAGTACTTC. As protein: CASSLIAGSLEQYF. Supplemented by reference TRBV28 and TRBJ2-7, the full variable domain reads DVKVTQSSRYLVKRTGEKVFLECVQDMDHENMFWYRQDPGLGLRLIYFSYDVKMKEKGDIPEGYSVSREKKERFSLILESASTNQTSMYLCASSLIAGSLEQYFGPGTRLTVT.